What follows are 15 T cell receptor beta chains derived from one specimen sequenced in a study of Ad26.COV2.S vaccination and SARS-CoV-2 variants. Treatment described: roughly 20 received Ad26.COV2.S at low or high dose, single or two shots; 5 received placebo; per-sample allocation not given. The study sampled participants on day 63 after the first vaccine or placebo injection. The method was immunoSEQ multiplex PCR; TCRdb's version includes in-frame clones alone and lacks a portion of them. The table has about 280,000 clones, 70% to 90% seen once. The sequences come from peripheral blood, collected in a trial of Ad26.COV2.S vaccine versus placebo. Source of these receptors: a person between 18 and 59 years old who received the Ad26.COV2.S COVID-19 vaccine or a placebo.

The gene calls are TRBV7-2 and TRBJ1-6; perhaps TRBD1 as D (6 bases). CDR3 size: 16 residues. Trimming removed 5 bases at V and 9 bases at J, with 20 bases between. Germline V gene lookup returns CDR1 SGHTA and CDR2 FQGNSA. CDR3 protein: CASSQRRTGLASPLHF. CDR3 coding DNA: TGTGCCAGCAGCCAGAGGAGAACAGGGTTGGCTTCACCCCTCCACTTT. Variable domain in full (rest from reference TRBV7-2 and TRBJ1-6): GAGVSQSPSNKVTEKGKDVELRCDPISGHTALYWYRQSLGQGLEFLIYFQGNSAPDKSGLPSDRFSAERTGGSVSTLTIQRTQQEDSAVYLCASSQRRTGLASPLHFGNGTRLTVT.

The CDR3 loop reads CASSGTAFNQPQHF. As DNA, the CDR3 is TGTGCCAGTAGCGGGACAGCCTTCAATCAGCCCCAGCATTTT. The chain uses TRBV19 and TRBJ1-5; TRBD1 matches at 7 bases. Losses at the gene ends were 6 bases for V and 3 bases for J; bases not matched to a gene: 5. Per germline, CDR1 LNHDA and CDR2 SQIVND (reference sequence). The CDR3 spans 14 residues.

The rearrangement joins TRBV19 to TRBJ1-1; D perhaps matches TRBD1 (5 bases). Germline CDR1 reads LNHDA; CDR2 reads SQIVND (reference sequence). V was clipped by 5 bases and J by 6 bases, with 13 bases between them. The CDR3 sequence is 13 residues long. The CDR3 nucleotides read TGTGCCAGTAGTCTCAAGGGGTTACCTGAAGCTTTCTTT. It codes for CASSLKGLPEAFF.

This chain links TRBV20-1 with TRBJ1-1; 7 nucleotides match TRBD1. Trimming took 6 bases from V and 8 from J; bases not matched to a gene: 6. From germline, CDR1 is DFQATT and CDR2 SNEGSKA (reference sequence). The CDR3 runs 11 residues. The CDR3 nucleotides are TGCAGTGCCAAAAGGGGGCGCGAAGCTTTCTTT. Amino acids: CSAKRGREAFF.

The chain has TRBV7-9 and TRBJ1-1; D is undetermined. CDR1 and CDR2 from the germline V gene are SEHNR and FQNEAQ (reference sequence). This CDR3 comprises 14 residues. V was shortened by 3 bases and J by 2 bases, with 10 bases between the two germline ends. In nucleotides, the CDR3 is TGTGCCAGCAGCTTTTCGGACGTAAACACTGAAGCTTTCTTT. This encodes CASSFSDVNTEAFF.

This CDR3 reads CASSLASDTQYF. The CDR3 DNA reads TGTGCCAGCTCGCTTGCTTCGGATACGCAGTATTTT. The V and J genes are TRBV18 and TRBJ2-3; the D is unclear. V dropped 6 bases and J dropped 6 bases, with 10 bases sitting between them. The CDR3 has 12 residues. CDR1 KGHSH and CDR2 LQKENI come from the germline V gene.

The chain recombines TRBV18 with TRBJ2-7; possibly TRBD1 for D (6 bases). The ends were cut back, 1 base at V and 7 bases at J, with 20 bases in the middle. Germline-derived CDR1 and CDR2 are KGHSH and LQKENI. The CDR3 has 16 residues. CDR3 residues: CASSPRQGPSEREQYF. DNA of the CDR3: TGTGCCAGCTCACCACGCCAGGGGCCTTCGGAGCGTGAGCAGTACTTC.

V and J are TRBV19 and TRBJ2-5, with 10 positions matching TRBD2. Germline assignment: CDR1 LNHDA and CDR2 SQIVND (reference sequence). The V segment lost 7 bases and the J segment 4 bases; nucleotides outside the gene matches: 9. The CDR3 length is 15 residues. The CDR3 sequence: CASNPSGSGGETQYF. Written as DNA, the CDR3 is TGTGCCAGTAACCCTAGCGGGAGCGGGGGAGAGACCCAGTACTTC.

This chain joins TRBV18 and TRBJ1-2, with 8 nucleotides matching TRBD1. The germline V gene has CDR1 KGHSH and CDR2 LQKENI. V lost 3 bases, J lost 3 bases, and 6 bases stayed unmatched. This CDR3 contains 15 residues. CDR3 in DNA: TGTGCCAGCTCACCCTGGACAGGGATGGACTATGGCTACACCTTC. Protein product: CASSPWTGMDYGYTF.

This clone has only one observation. Other DNA variants within this sample encode the same CDR3. The chain carries TRBV4-1 and TRBJ2-5; TRBD2 agrees at 10 bases. The CDR3 is made up of 13 amino acids. Trimming cost V 4 bases and J 5 bases; bases outside gene matches: 1. The germline V gene encodes CDR1 MGHRA and CDR2 YSYEKL. DNA for the CDR3: TGCGCCAGCAGCCCTAGCGGGAGTGAGACCCAGTACTTC. Translated, it gives CASSPSGSETQYF.

The gene calls are TRBV5-4 and TRBJ1-1, with D maybe TRBD1 (5 bases). The length of the CDR3 is 14 residues. Germline assignment: CDR1 SGHNT and CDR2 YYREEE (reference sequence). The germline V and J ends were trimmed by 4 bases and 1 base, with 11 bases remaining between them. The CDR3: CASSPSGGNTEAFF. The CDR3 DNA is TGTGCCAGCAGCCCGTCGGGGGGGAACACTGAAGCTTTCTTT.

V and J are TRBV11-2 and TRBJ2-7; TRBD1 agrees at 7 bases. CDR3 length: 14 amino acids. With 4 bases clipped from V and 12 bases from J, the junction kept 15 bases outside the gene matches. CDR1 is SGHAT and CDR2 is FQNNGV in the germline V gene. The CDR3 nucleotides are TGTGCCAGCAGCTCCATAGGACAGGCCCGCCGGCGGTACTTC. Protein: CASSSIGQARRRYF.

The chain couples TRBV23-1 to TRBJ2-7; D might be TRBD1 (5 bases). TRBV23-1 is an ORF, with its function uncertain. Trimming pared 4 bases from V and 0 bases from J, leaving 28 bases between. The CDR3 length is 20 residues. The DNA of the CDR3 is TGCGCCAGCAGTCCCATTCCAAGGTACCTATTTGGGGCTAGCTCCTACGAGCAGTACTTC. This translates into CASSPIPRYLFGASSYEQYF.

In its sample, this clone was seen a few times. The chain recombines TRBV27 with TRBJ1-6; D call uncertain. The CDR3 is 18 residues long. The V and J ends lost 0 bases and 4 bases respectively, with 16 bases between them. Germline V gene lookup returns CDR1 MNHEY and CDR2 SMNVEV (reference sequence). The CDR3, as DNA: TGTGCCAGCAGTTTATCTTCTGAGTTAGTCCCTTATAATTCACCCCTCCACTTT. Translated: CASSLSSELVPYNSPLHF.

This clone has only one observation. The J gene is TRBJ2-6, the V gene TRBV28, with D possibly TRBD2 on 5 matching bases. V lost 6 bases and J 1 base, leaving 7 bases between the germline ends. CDR1 MDHEN and CDR2 SYDVKM come from the germline V gene. This CDR3 comprises 14 residues. Here the CDR3 reads CASSGGSGANVLTF. CDR3 nucleotide sequence: TGTGCCAGCAGCGGAGGATCTGGGGCCAACGTCCTGACTTTC. Using reference TRBV28 and TRBJ2-6 for the parts outside the CDR3, the full variable domain is DVKVTQSSRYLVKRTGEKVFLECVQDMDHENMFWYRQDPGLGLRLIYFSYDVKMKEKGDIPEGYSVSREKKERFSLILESASTNQTSMYLCASSGGSGANVLTFGAGSRLTVL.